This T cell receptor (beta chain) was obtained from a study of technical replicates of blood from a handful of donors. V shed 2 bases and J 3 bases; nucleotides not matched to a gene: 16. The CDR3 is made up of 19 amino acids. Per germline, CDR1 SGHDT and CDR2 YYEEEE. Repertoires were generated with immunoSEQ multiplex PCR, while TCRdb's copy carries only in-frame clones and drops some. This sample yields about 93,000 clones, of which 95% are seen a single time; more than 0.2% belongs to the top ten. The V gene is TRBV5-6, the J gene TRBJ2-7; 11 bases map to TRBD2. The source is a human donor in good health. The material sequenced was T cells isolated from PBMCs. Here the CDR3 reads CASSFLYSIAGGLGYEQYF. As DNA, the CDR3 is TGTGCCAGCAGCTTCCTTTACTCTATAGCGGGAGGGCTCGGCTACGAGCAGTACTTC.